Included here is one T cell receptor (beta chain) sequence, with context. Its antigen is unidentified. This sample was included in a study of T-cell reconstitution after alpha-beta-depleted transplantation in children. Study-level results: Expanded graft clones numbering several hundred reportedly gave rise to alpha-beta T cells about two months after transplant. Surviving recipient T cells and thymic progenitors produced the high day-60 TCRbeta diversity seen in some patients. T-cell numbers and diversity, one year after transplant, stemmed largely from T cells that were newly produced.

With 0 bases clipped from V and 5 bases from J, the junction kept 4 bases outside the gene matches. The germline gives CDR1 SGHRS, CDR2 YFSETQ. CDR3 length equals 14 residues. Using unique molecular identifiers, the investigators prepared the TCRbeta library. One entry per CDR3 protein results from TCRdb running MiXCR on the PCR reads. Counted here are around 440,000 distinct CDR3 sequences, about 10% occurring once; the ten biggest clones make up just over 2%. The sequences come from PBMCs, collected before TCRalphabeta/CD19-depleted stem cell transplant. The receptor comes from a child aged 2-15 years with inherited bone marrow failure, due to receive a stem cell transplant. The chain employs TRBV5-1 and TRBJ2-5; 7 bases are a match to TRBD2. DNA of the CDR3: TGCGCCAGCAGCTTGGTTCTCGGGGGGGAGACCCAGTACTTC. It encodes CASSLVLGGETQYF.